The 5 T cell receptor beta chains reported below all come from one sample, sequenced in a study of vaccination and CD4 T cells after COVID-19. The Oncomine TCR Beta short-read assay was applied to DNA of cultured CD4+ T cells. MiXCR was run by TCRdb on the PCR reads, yielding one entry per CDR3 protein. This sample has tens of thousands of distinct CDR3 sequences, with about three fifths found just once. Their recognized antigens are unknown. Treatment defined: approximately nine-day PBMC culture with coronavirus spike peptide pools or control peptides (ViraFEST assay). Specimen: CD4+ T cells from blood, cultured in vitro. Source of these receptors: a human donor who had recovered from COVID-19.

This clonotype was observed once. The chain recombines TRBV7-2 with TRBJ2-3; the D gene is possibly TRBD2 (6 bases). The CDR3 is made up of 18 amino acids. Per the germline V gene, CDR1 is SGHTA and CDR2 is FQGNSA. With 2 bases removed from V and 9 bases from J, the gap between germline ends came to 27 bases. The CDR3 reads CASSLRRASGRGEGTQYF. The CDR3 bases are TGTGCCAGCAGCTTAAGGCGGGCGAGCGGGCGTGGCGAAGGAACGCAGTATTTT.

CDR3 nucleotide sequence: TGTGCCAGCAGCCACGCGACAACGTCTGGGGGGCAGTACTTC. It specifies CASSHATTSGGQYF. The chain employs TRBV14 and TRBJ2-7; D may be TRBD1 or TRBD2 (5 bases each). Germline values: CDR1 SGHDN, CDR2 FVKESK. V lost 3 bases to trimming and J lost 9 bases, with 18 bases between them. The CDR3 has 14 amino acids.

V is TRBV6-5 and J is TRBJ2-1, with D perhaps TRBD2 (7 bases). Trimming stripped 2 bases from V and 0 bases from J, with 17 bases between. CDR1 is MNHEY and CDR2 is SVGAGI in the germline V gene. CDR3 length equals 18 residues. Written as DNA, the CDR3 is TGTGCCAGCAGTTACGAGGGAGGGGGGGTTAGCTCCTACAATGAGCAGTTCTTC. Amino acid sequence: CASSYEGGGVSSYNEQFF.

The chain uses TRBV20-1 and TRBJ2-1; 10 positions agree with TRBD2. Germline V gene lookup returns CDR1 DFQATT and CDR2 SNEGSKA (reference sequence). V was pared by 0 bases and J by 9 bases, with 11 bases of the junction left unmatched. The CDR3 has 16 amino acids. CDR3 DNA sequence: TGCAGTGCTAGAGATTGGGCTAGCGGGGGCATGAGTGAGCAGTTCTTC. Encoded protein: CSARDWASGGMSEQFF.

The V call is TRBV5-1, the J call TRBJ1-6; D remains ambiguous. CDR3 length: 14 amino acids. Germline CDR1 SGHRS, CDR2 YFSETQ. The V end lost 2 bases, the J end lost 9 bases, and 12 bases lay between the germline ends. The CDR3 here is CASSFGEPSSPLHF. DNA of the CDR3: TGCGCCAGCAGCTTTGGGGAACCAAGTTCACCCCTCCACTTT.